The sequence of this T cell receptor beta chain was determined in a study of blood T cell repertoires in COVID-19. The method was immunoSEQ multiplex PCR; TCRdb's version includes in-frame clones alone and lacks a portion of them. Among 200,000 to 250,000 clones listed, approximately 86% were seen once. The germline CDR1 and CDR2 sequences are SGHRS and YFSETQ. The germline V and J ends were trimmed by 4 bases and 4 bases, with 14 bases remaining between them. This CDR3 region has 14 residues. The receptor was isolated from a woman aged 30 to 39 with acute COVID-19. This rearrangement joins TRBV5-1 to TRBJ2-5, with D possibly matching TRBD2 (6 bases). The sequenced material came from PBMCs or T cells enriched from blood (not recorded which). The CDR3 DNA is TGCGCCAGCAGCCCCGGCGGGACGAGAGAGACCCAGTACTTC. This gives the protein CASSPGGTRETQYF. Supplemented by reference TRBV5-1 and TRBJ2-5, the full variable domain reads KAGVTQTPRYLIKTRGQQVTLSCSPISGHRSVSWYQQTPGQGLQFLFEYFSETQRNKGNFPGRFSGRQFSNSRSEMNVSTLELGDSALYLCASSPGGTRETQYFGPGTRLLVL.